The rows below give T cell receptor beta chains drawn from one sample of a study of identical twins. TCRdb independently ran MiXCR on the 5' RACE reads; one entry per CDR3 protein. Here the sample spans approximately 530,000 distinct CDR3 sequences, approximately 20% being singletons. This sample also appeared in a second study, on yellow fever vaccine responses in identical twins.

Sample: CD4+ T cells sorted from blood. These receptors all come from a woman younger than 30 in good health. The CDR3 runs from the conserved cysteine through the conserved F or W. A D gene is named only where the DNA matches it firmly. Not all rows give a size; the values are once, few, many and, for expanded clones, a class.

d_call j_call clone_size v_call cdr3_aa cdr3_nt
- TRBJ2-1 - TRBV11-2 CASSPIRGRGDEQFF TGTGCCAGCAGCCCCATCCGGGGCAGGGGTGATGAGCAGTTCTTC
TRBD2 TRBJ2-5 - TRBV4-1 CASSHRRGEGETQYF TGCGCCAGCAGCCACCGGCGGGGGGAAGGAGAGACCCAGTACTTC
- TRBJ2-3 many TRBV7-2 CASSPQITDTQYF TGTGCCAGCAGCCCCCAGATCACAGATACGCAGTATTTT
TRBD2 TRBJ2-1 - TRBV9 CASSVGLAGEYNEQFF TGTGCCAGCAGCGTAGGCCTAGCGGGGGAATACAATGAGCAGTTCTTC
- TRBJ2-1 - TRBV6-1 CASRQGLYNEQFF TGTGCCAGCAGGCAGGGTCTCTACAATGAGCAGTTCTTC
TRBD1 TRBJ1-2 - TRBV2 CASSDGDRGGGSPQNSGYTF TGTGCCAGCAGTGATGGGGACAGGGGAGGAGGCTCCCCTCAAAACTCTGGCTACACCTTC
- TRBJ1-5 few TRBV6-1 CASRLGSGQPQHF TGTGCCAGCCGACTCGGGTCAGGGCAGCCCCAGCATTTT
- TRBJ2-1 few TRBV5-1 CASSFFVYLDDTKYNEQFF TGCGCCAGCAGCTTTTTTGTTTACCTTGACGATACTAAATACAATGAGCAGTTCTTC
- TRBJ2-2 few TRBV29-1 CSVDGMEGRLGGELFF TGCAGCGTTGATGGGATGGAGGGGAGGTTAGGCGGGGAGCTGTTTTTT
- TRBJ2-7 few TRBV5-6 CASSFRGQMPNYEQYF TGTGCCAGCAGCTTCCGAGGACAGATGCCAAACTACGAGCAGTACTTC
TRBD2 TRBJ2-3 - TRBV7-9 CASSRTSGWYF TGTGCCAGCAGCAGGACTAGCGGGTGGTATTTT
- TRBJ2-1 many TRBV12-3/TRBV12-4 CASSFVVNEQFF TGTGCCAGCAGTTTTGTAGTTAATGAGCAGTTCTTC
- TRBJ2-3 - TRBV25-1 CASTRGQMTDTQYF TGTGCCAGCACCCGCGGCCAAATGACAGATACGCAGTATTTT
TRBD1 TRBJ2-7 few TRBV29-1 CSVTGTGRDRGPYEQYF TGCAGCGTGACCGGGACAGGGAGGGACCGAGGTCCCTACGAGCAGTACTTC
- TRBJ1-1 - TRBV18 CASSPRHLGALNTEAFF TGTGCCAGCTCACCAAGGCATCTGGGGGCCTTGAACACTGAAGCTTTCTTT
- TRBJ2-2 few TRBV14 CASSQGTFNTGELFF TGTGCCAGCAGCCAAGGGACTTTCAACACCGGGGAGCTGTTTTTT
- TRBJ2-1 - TRBV12-3/TRBV12-4 CASSHPTPDREQFF TGTGCCAGCTCCCACCCCACCCCCGATCGGGAGCAGTTCTTC
- TRBJ2-2 - TRBV5-1 CASSPGTPGGELFF TGCGCCAGCAGCCCCGGGACCCCTGGCGGGGAGCTGTTTTTT
TRBD1 TRBJ2-3 - TRBV2 CASKLETGGTDTQYF TGTGCCAGCAAGCTTGAGACAGGGGGCACAGATACGCAGTATTTT
TRBD2 TRBJ2-1 - TRBV18 CASSPLGKSGSYNEQFF TGTGCCAGCTCACCTCTCGGGAAGAGCGGGAGCTACAATGAGCAGTTCTTC
TRBD2 TRBJ2-1 - TRBV2 CASSLAGGGSEQFF TGTGCCAGCAGTTTAGCGGGAGGGGGCAGTGAGCAGTTCTTC
TRBD1 TRBJ1-6 - TRBV7-9 CASSPQTGVHSPLHF TGTGCCAGCAGCCCACAGACAGGGGTACATTCACCCCTCCACTTT
- TRBJ2-1 - TRBV19 CASSIRLASYNEQFF TGTGCCAGTAGTATTCGACTGGCGAGCTACAATGAGCAGTTCTTC
TRBD2 TRBJ2-1 - TRBV11-2 CASSFVVQRESNEQFF TGTGCCAGCAGCTTTGTAGTCCAGCGGGAGAGCAATGAGCAGTTCTTC
TRBD2 TRBJ2-7 - TRBV3-1 CASRPTGTTYEQYF TGTGCCAGCAGACCTACCGGGACTACCTACGAGCAGTACTTC
- TRBJ2-5 few TRBV20-1 CSAMADRRQETQYF TGCAGTGCTATGGCCGACAGAAGACAAGAGACCCAGTACTTC
TRBD1 TRBJ2-2 few TRBV9 CASSPRQGGGGELFF TGTGCCAGCAGCCCCCGACAGGGGGGGGGCGGGGAGCTGTTTTTT
- TRBJ2-7 - TRBV6-5 CASSYKPKALYEQYF TGTGCCAGCAGTTACAAACCCAAGGCCCTCTACGAGCAGTACTTC
- TRBJ2-2 few TRBV29-1 CSAGGGGELFF TGCAGCGCAGGGGGGGGCGGGGAGCTGTTTTTT
TRBD1 TRBJ1-2 few TRBV20-1 CSARRDSGNYGYTF TGCAGTGCTAGGAGGGACAGCGGAAACTATGGCTACACCTTC
- TRBJ2-1 - TRBV24-1 CATSAAPSYNEQFF TGTGCCACCAGCGCCGCCCCCTCCTACAATGAGCAGTTCTTC